This T cell receptor (beta chain) was found in a study of T cell changes during pregnancy in multiple sclerosis. Only in-frame clones appear in the TCRdb table, and some are missing; sequencing was by immunoSEQ multiplex PCR. Of 60,000 or so clones in the sample, 70% to 90% were seen once. The CDR3 sequence is 14 residues long. V lost 0 bases and J 3 bases, leaving 9 bases between the germline ends. Germline lookup yields CDR1 SGHNT and CDR2 YYREEE (reference sequence). The genes are TRBV5-4 and TRBJ1-2; TRBD1 is a possible D gene (6 bases). The sequence came from a female donor in good health, enrolled as a control in a pregnancy study. Material: peripheral blood, obtained in the first trimester of pregnancy. The CDR3 sequence: CASSLVSGDYGYTF. CDR3 coding DNA: TGTGCCAGCAGCTTGGTATCAGGGGACTATGGCTACACCTTC.